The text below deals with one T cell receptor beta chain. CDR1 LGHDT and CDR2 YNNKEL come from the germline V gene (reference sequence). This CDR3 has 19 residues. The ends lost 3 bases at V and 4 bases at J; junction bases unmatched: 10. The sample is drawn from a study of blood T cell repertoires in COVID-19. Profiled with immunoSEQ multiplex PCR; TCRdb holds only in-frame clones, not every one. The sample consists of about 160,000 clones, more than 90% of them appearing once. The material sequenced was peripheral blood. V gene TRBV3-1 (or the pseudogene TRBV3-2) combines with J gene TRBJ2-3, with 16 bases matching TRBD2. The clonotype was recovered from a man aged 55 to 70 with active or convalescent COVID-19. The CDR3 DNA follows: TGTGCCAGCAGCCAGGCCGGGACTAGCGGGGGGGCCCGCCCAGATACGCAGTATTTT. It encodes CASSQAGTSGGARPDTQYF.